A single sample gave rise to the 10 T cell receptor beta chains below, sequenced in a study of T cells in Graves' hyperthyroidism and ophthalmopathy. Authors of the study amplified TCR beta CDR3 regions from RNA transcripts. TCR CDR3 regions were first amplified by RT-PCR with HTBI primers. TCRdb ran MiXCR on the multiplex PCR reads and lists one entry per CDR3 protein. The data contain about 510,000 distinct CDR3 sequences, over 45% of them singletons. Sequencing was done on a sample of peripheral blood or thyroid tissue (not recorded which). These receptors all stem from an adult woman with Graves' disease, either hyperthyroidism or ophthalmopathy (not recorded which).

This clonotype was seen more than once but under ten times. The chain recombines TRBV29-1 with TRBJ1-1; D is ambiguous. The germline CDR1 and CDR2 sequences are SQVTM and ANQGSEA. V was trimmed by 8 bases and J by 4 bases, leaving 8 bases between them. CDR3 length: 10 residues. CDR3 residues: CSSDGTEAFF. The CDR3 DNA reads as TGCAGCTCGGACGGCACTGAAGCTTTCTTT. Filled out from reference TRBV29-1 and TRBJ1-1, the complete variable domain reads SAVISQKPSRDICQRGTSLTIQCQVDSQVTMMFWYRQQPGQSLTLIATANQGSEATYESGFVIDKFPISRPNLTFSTLTVSNMSPEDSSIYLCSSDGTEAFFGQGTRLTVV.

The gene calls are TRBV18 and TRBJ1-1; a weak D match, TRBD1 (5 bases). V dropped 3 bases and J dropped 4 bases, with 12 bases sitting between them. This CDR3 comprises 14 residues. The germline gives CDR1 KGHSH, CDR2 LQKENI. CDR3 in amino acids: CASSPPAGGTEAFF. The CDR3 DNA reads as TGTGCCAGCTCACCCCCGGCGGGGGGCACTGAAGCTTTCTTT.

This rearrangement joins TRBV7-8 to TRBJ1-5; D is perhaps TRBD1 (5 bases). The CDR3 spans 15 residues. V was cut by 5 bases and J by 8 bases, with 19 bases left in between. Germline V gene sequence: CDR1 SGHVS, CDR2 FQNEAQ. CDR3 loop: CASSTGPQGKEPQHF. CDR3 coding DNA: TGTGCCAGCAGCACCGGGCCCCAGGGAAAGGAGCCCCAGCATTTT.

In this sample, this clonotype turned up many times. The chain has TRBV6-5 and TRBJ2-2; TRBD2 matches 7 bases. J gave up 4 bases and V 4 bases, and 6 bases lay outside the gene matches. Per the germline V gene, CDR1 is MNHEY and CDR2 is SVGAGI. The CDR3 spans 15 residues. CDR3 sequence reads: CASSSPAGRTGELFF. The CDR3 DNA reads TGTGCCAGCAGTTCACCAGCGGGACGCACCGGGGAGCTGTTTTTT.

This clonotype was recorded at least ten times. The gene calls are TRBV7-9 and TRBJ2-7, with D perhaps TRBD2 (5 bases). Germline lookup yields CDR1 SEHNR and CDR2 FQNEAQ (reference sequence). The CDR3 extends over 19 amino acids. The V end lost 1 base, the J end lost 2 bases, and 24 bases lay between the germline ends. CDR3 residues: CASSLVVGLPLLRPYEQYF. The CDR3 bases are TGTGCCAGCAGCTTAGTTGTCGGACTTCCCCTCTTACGACCCTACGAGCAGTACTTC. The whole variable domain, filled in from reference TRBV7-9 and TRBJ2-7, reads DTGVSQNPRHKITKRGQNVTFRCDPISEHNRLYWYRQTLGQGPEFLTYFQNEAQLEKSRLLSDRFSAERPKGSFSTLEIQRTEQGDSAMYLCASSLVVGLPLLRPYEQYFGPGTRLTVT.

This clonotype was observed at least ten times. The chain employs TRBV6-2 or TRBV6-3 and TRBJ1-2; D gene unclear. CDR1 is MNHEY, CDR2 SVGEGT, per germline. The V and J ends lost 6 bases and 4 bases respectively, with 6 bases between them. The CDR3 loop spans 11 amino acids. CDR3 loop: CASSPGYGYTF. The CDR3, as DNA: TGTGCCAGCAGCCCCGGCTATGGCTACACCTTC.

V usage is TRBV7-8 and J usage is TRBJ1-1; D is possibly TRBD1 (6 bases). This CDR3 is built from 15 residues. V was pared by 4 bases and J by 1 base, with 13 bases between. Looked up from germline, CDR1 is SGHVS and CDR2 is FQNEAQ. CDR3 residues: CASSSSRTANTEAFF. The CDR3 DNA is TGTGCCAGCAGCTCATCTCGGACAGCGAACACTGAAGCTTTCTTT.

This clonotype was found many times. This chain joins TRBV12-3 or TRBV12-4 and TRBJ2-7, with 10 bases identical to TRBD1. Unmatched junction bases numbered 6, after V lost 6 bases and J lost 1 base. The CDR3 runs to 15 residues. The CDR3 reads CASSPRDRGSYEQYF. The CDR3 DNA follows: TGTGCCAGCAGCCCTAGGGACAGGGGTTCCTACGAGCAGTACTTC.

The CDR3 DNA reads TGCAGTGCCAATGGACTAGCGGGAGGCTCCCAAGAGACCCAGTACTTC. Protein: CSANGLAGGSQETQYF. The chain carries TRBV20-1 and TRBJ2-5; TRBD2 matches 14 bases. The CDR3 is 16 residues long. The germline V gene encodes CDR1 DFQATT and CDR2 SNEGSKA (reference sequence). Trimming at V came to 6 bases and at J to 1 base, leaving 7 bases not matched to a gene.

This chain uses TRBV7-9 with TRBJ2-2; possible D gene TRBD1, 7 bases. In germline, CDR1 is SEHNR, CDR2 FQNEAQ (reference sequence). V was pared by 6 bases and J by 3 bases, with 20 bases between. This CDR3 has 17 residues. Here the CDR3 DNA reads TGTGCCAGCAGAGGGGGCCCCGGGACTGATTACACCGGGGAGCTGTTTTTT. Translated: CASRGGPGTDYTGELFF.